The 13 T cell receptor beta chains below were found in one sample sequenced in a study of spatial heterogeneity in lung cancer (dated by TCRdb to the late 2010s). Explained via the paper, the time point label denotes: sample taken at primary tumor resection. Whole RNA extracted from tumor and nontumor lung tissue, or from cryopreserved PBMC samples, was used for TCR sequencing without cell sorting. Libraries were prepared through 5' RACE. Sequenced on a NextSeq 500. TCRdb trimmed the raw reads at Q25, called clones with MiXCR and kept productive beta chains. Each entry merges the rows of one CDR3 protein and shows their most common DNA and genes. The table for this sample lists 75,000 to 85,000 distinct CDR3 sequences; 15% to 25% of them were counted only once. 6.2% of the sample belongs to the ten largest clones. This sample comprised PBMCs, obtained at surgery. The receptors stem from a male donor with early-stage non-small cell lung cancer.

This clonotype was seen more than once but under ten times. The CDR3 here is CASSPGAANVLTF. CDR3 coding DNA: TGTGCCAGCAGTCCCGGGGCGGCCAACGTCCTGACTTTC. The genes are TRBV28 and TRBJ2-6; the D gene could be TRBD1 or TRBD2 (5 bases each). V was trimmed by 5 bases and J by 6 bases, leaving 8 bases between them. Germline assignment: CDR1 MDHEN and CDR2 SYDVKM. The CDR3 totals 13 residues.

CDR3 sequence reads: CASSSTSRLSNEQFF. The CDR3 DNA sequence: TGTGCCAGCAGCTCGACTAGCCGACTATCAAATGAGCAGTTCTTC. V and J are TRBV7-8 and TRBJ2-1; the match to TRBD2 covers 7 bases. The CDR3 contains 15 residues. CDR1 is SGHVS and CDR2 is FQNEAQ in the germline V gene. The V segment lost 4 bases and the J segment 7 bases; nucleotides outside the gene matches: 10.

This sequence joins TRBV28 and TRBJ1-5; D call uncertain. CDR1 is MDHEN, CDR2 SYDVKM, per germline. V lost 6 bases and J lost 3, with 6 bases in between. CDR3 length: 12 residues. Here the CDR3 DNA reads TGTGCCAGCAGGGGTAACAATCAGCCCCAGCATTTT. It specifies CASRGNNQPQHF. Drawing the rest from reference TRBV28 and TRBJ1-5, the complete variable domain is DVKVTQSSRYLVKRTGEKVFLECVQDMDHENMFWYRQDPGLGLRLIYFSYDVKMKEKGDIPEGYSVSREKKERFSLILESASTNQTSMYLCASRGNNQPQHFGDGTRLSIL.

This clonotype was counted only a few times. The chain uses TRBV7-3 and TRBJ2-6; D not certain. Germline V gene sequence: CDR1 SGHTA, CDR2 FQGTGA. Trimming took 0 bases from V and 1 from J, leaving 10 bases between them. The CDR3 has 17 residues. The CDR3 sequence: CASSLTATLSGANVLTF. CDR3 DNA sequence: TGTGCCAGCAGCTTAACGGCCACTTTATCTGGGGCCAACGTCCTGACTTTC.

This clonotype was counted ten times or more. The chain recombines TRBV10-3 with TRBJ2-1; 10 nucleotides agree with TRBD1. Trimming at V came to 10 bases and at J to 5 bases, leaving 8 bases not matched to a gene. The CDR3 length is 14 residues. Germline V CDR1 and CDR2: ENHRY, SYGVKD. The CDR3 region is CATKGTGEDNEQFF. The CDR3 nucleotides read TGTGCCACCAAGGGGACAGGGGAAGACAATGAGCAGTTCTTC.

In this sample, this clonotype turned up a few times. This rearrangement joins TRBV2 to TRBJ2-2; D unclear. CDR1 is SNHLY, CDR2 FYNNEI, per germline. The CDR3 extends over 16 amino acids. Trimming left V 1 base short and J 1 base short, with 10 bases between. The CDR3 reads CASSEEAPGNTGELFF. The CDR3 DNA reads as TGTGCCAGCAGTGAAGAGGCACCAGGGAACACCGGGGAGCTGTTTTTT.

This clonotype was recorded many times. The chain has TRBV6-2 or TRBV6-3 and TRBJ2-7; no clear D. CDR3 length: 13 amino acids. Trimming removed 2 bases at V and 0 bases at J, with 5 bases between. Germline loops: CDR1 MNHEY, CDR2 SVGEGT. DNA of the CDR3: TGTGCCAGCAGTTACAGGAGCTCCTACGAGCAGTACTTC. Its translation: CASSYRSSYEQYF.

This clonotype was seen a few times. Here the CDR3 reads CAAGLLPYEQYF. Here the CDR3 DNA reads TGTGCCGCAGGACTCCTCCCCTACGAGCAGTACTTC. The genes are TRBV12-3 or TRBV12-4 and TRBJ2-7; D may be TRBD2 (5 bases). V lost 11 bases and J 2 bases, leaving 13 bases between the germline ends. The CDR3 is 12 residues long.

This clonotype was observed a few times. This rearrangement joins TRBV11-1 to TRBJ2-7, with D perhaps given as TRBD1 or TRBD2 (5 bases each). Germline V CDR1 and CDR2: SGHAT, FQDESV (reference sequence). V was cut by 5 bases and J by 4 bases, with 15 bases left in between. The CDR3 is made up of 14 amino acids. The CDR3 reads CASSPGPQTYEQYF. The DNA of the CDR3 is TGTGCCAGCAGCCCGGGGCCGCAGACGTACGAGCAGTACTTC.

The chain carries TRBV28 and TRBJ2-7; D perhaps matches TRBD1 (6 bases). The CDR3 runs 15 residues. The V gene's germline CDR1 is MDHEN and CDR2 SYDVKM. V lost 7 bases and J lost 0, with 16 bases in between. CDR3 region: CASTPTGVVSYEQYF. The CDR3 DNA reads TGTGCCAGCACACCGACAGGTGTTGTCTCCTACGAGCAGTACTTC.

This rearrangement joins TRBV5-6 to TRBJ1-1, with D unclear. The V end lost 4 bases, the J end lost 3 bases, and 10 bases lay between the germline ends. Germline CDR1 is SGHDT and CDR2 is YYEEEE. This CDR3 spans 13 amino acids. The CDR3 reads CASSPQWDTEAFF. The CDR3 bases are TGTGCCAGCAGCCCTCAATGGGACACTGAAGCTTTCTTT.

This clonotype was seen a few times. The chain carries TRBV25-1 and TRBJ2-7; a weak D match, TRBD2 (6 bases). Germline-derived CDR1 and CDR2 are MGHDK and SYGVNS. Trimming cost V 6 bases and J 3 bases, with 18 bases left between them. The CDR3 is 15 amino acids. CDR3 in amino acids: CASRARVGGYYEQYF. CDR3 nucleotide sequence: TGTGCCAGCAGGGCCCGGGTTGGGGGGTACTACGAGCAGTACTTC.

The table lists this clonotype with a few counts. The chain has TRBV7-3 and TRBJ2-5; 15 positions agree with TRBD2. Germline loops: CDR1 SGHTA, CDR2 FQGTGA. The CDR3 covers 16 residues. J gave up 3 bases and V 4 bases, and 3 bases lay outside the gene matches. The CDR3: CASSSGLAGGEETQYF. CDR3 nucleotide sequence: TGTGCCAGCAGCTCCGGACTAGCGGGAGGGGAAGAGACCCAGTACTTC. Drawing the rest from reference TRBV7-3 and TRBJ2-5, the complete variable domain is GAGVSQTPSNKVTEKGKYVELRCDPISGHTALYWYRQSLGQGPEFLIYFQGTGAADDSGLPNDRFFAVRPEGSVSTLKIQRTERGDSAVYLCASSSGLAGGEETQYFGPGTRLLVL.